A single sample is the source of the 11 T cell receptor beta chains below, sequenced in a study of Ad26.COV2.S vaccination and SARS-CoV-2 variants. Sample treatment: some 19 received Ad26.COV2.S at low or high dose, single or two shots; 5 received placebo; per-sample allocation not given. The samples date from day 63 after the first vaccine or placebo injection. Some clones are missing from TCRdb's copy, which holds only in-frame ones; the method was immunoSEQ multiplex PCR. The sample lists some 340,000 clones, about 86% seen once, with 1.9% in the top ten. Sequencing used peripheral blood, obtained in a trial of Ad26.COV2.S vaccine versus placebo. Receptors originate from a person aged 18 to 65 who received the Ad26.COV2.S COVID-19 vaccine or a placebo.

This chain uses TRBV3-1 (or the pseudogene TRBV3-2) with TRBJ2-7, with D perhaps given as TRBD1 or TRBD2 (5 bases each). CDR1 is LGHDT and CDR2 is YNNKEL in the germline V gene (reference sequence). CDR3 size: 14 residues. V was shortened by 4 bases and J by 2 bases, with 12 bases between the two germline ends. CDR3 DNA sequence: TGTGCCAGCAGCCGGACCGGGACCACCTACGAGCAGTACTTC. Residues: CASSRTGTTYEQYF.

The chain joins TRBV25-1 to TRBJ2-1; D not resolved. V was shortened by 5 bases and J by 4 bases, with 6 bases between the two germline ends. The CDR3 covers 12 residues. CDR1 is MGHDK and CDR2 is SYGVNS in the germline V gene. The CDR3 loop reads CASSPPYNEQFF. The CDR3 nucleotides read TGTGCCAGCAGTCCCCCGTACAATGAGCAGTTCTTC. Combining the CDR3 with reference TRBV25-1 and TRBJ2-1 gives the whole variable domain EADIYQTPRYLVIGTGKKITLECSQTMGHDKMYWYQQDPGMELHLIHYSYGVNSTEKGDLSSESTVSRIRTEHFPLTLESARPSHTSQYLCASSPPYNEQFFGPGTRLTVL.

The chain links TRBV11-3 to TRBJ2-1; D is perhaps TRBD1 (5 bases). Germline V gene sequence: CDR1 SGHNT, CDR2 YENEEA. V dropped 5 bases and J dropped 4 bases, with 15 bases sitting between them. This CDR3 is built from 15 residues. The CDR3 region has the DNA TGTGCCAGCAGCCCACGAGCCCAGGGTTACAATGAGCAGTTCTTC. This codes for CASSPRAQGYNEQFF.

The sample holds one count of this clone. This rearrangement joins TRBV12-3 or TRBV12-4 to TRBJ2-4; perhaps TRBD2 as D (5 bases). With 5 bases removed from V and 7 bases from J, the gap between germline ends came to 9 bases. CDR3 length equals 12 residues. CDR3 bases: TGTGCCAGCAGTCCCGGAGGTAACATTCAGTACTTC. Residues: CASSPGGNIQYF.

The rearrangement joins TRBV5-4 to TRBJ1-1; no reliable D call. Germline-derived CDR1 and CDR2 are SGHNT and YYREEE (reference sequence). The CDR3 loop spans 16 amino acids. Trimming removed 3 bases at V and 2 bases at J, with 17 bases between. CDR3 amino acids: CASSSGGAVYNTEAFF. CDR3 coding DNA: TGTGCCAGCAGCTCCGGTGGCGCAGTTTATAACACTGAAGCTTTCTTT.

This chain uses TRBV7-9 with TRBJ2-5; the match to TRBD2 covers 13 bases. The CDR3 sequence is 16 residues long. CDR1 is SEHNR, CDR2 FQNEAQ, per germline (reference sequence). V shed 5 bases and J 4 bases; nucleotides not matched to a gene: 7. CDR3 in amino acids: CASSPRTSGGVETQYF. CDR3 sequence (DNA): TGTGCCAGCAGCCCAAGGACTAGCGGGGGAGTAGAGACCCAGTACTTC.

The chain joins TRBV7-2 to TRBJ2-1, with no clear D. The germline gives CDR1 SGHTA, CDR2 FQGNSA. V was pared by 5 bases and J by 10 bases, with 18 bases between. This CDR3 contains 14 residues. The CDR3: CASSPPDRLVEQFF. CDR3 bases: TGTGCCAGCAGCCCCCCGGACCGCTTGGTGGAGCAGTTCTTC.

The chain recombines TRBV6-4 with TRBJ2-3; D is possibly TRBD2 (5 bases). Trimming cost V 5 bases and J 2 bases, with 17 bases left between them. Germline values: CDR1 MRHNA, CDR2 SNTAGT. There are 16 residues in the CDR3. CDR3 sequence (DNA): TGTGCCAGCAGTTCCGACCCCGGGATACTCACAGATACGCAGTATTTT. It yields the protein CASSSDPGILTDTQYF.

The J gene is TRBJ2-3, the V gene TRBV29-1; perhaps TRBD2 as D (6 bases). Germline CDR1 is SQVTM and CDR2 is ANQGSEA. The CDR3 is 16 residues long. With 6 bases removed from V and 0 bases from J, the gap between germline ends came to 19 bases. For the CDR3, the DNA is TGCAGCGTCCGGGACTCCCGGCGCGCTAGCACAGATACGCAGTATTTT. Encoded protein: CSVRDSRRASTDTQYF.

As DNA, the CDR3 is TGTGCCAGCAGTTACCAGAAGACCCAGTACTTC. Amino acid sequence: CASSYQKTQYF. This chain links TRBV6-2 or TRBV6-3 with TRBJ2-5; D is uncertain. Germline V CDR1 and CDR2: MNHEY, SVGEGT. V gave up 2 bases and J gave up 6 bases, with 4 bases separating them. The CDR3 loop spans 11 amino acids.

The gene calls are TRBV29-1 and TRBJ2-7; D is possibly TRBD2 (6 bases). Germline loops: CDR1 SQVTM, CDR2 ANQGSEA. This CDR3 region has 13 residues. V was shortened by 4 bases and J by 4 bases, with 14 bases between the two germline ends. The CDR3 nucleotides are TGCAGCGTTGGTGGGGGAGGCGTATACGAGCAGTACTTC. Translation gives CSVGGGGVYEQYF.